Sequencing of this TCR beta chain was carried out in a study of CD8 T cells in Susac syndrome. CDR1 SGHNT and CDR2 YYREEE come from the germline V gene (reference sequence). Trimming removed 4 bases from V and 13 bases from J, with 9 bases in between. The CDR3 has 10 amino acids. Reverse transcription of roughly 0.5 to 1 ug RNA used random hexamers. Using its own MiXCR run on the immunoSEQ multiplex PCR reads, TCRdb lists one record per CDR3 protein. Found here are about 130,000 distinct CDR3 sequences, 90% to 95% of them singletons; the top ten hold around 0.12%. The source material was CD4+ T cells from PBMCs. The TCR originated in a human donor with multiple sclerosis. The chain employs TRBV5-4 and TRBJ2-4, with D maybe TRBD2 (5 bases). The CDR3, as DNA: TGTGCCAGCAGCCCCTGGAGGCAGTACTTC. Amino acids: CASSPWRQYF.